This T cell receptor (beta chain) was sequenced during a study of cytotoxic CD8 clonotypes in ibrutinib-treated CLL. As for the study in general: By median roughly 68 months, about 12 had progressed and about 15 stayed remitted; responses had been 2 complete and 24 partial. The authors obtained response samples at a median of about 11 months of treatment, range 6 to 36.

V was pared by 3 bases and J by 8 bases, with 9 bases of the junction left unmatched. CDR1 and CDR2 from the germline V gene are GTSNPN and SVGIG (reference sequence). CDR3 length: 15 residues. This clone was found once. Its antigen remains unknown. Clones were read by immunoSEQ multiplex PCR, and TCRdb kept only the in-frame ones, dropping some. The sample contains roughly 180,000 clones, under 90% of which appear only once. Findings and limits, study-wide: Clonality (at baseline) was higher than in age-matched healthy donors and tracked circulating CD8+ T-cell counts.

The sample consisted of PBMCs, taken after 24 months of ibrutinib treatment. The chain carries TRBV30 and TRBJ1-6; TRBD1 matches 8 bases. The sequence was collected from a human donor with chronic lymphocytic leukemia. CDR3 sequence (DNA): TGTGCCTGGAGCCATTTCGACAGGGGCTATTCACCCCTCCACTTT. Protein sequence: CAWSHFDRGYSPLHF.